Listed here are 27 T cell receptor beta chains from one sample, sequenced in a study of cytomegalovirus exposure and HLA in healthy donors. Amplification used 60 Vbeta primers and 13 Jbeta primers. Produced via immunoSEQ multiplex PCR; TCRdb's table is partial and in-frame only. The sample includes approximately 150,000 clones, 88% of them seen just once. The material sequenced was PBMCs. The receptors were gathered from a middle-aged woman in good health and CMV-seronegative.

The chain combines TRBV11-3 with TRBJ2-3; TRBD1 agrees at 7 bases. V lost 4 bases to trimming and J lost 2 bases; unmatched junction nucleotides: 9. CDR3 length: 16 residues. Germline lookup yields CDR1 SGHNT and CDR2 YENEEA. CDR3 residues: CASSWIWTGLTDTQYF. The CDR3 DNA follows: TGTGCCAGCAGCTGGATCTGGACAGGACTCACAGATACGCAGTATTTT.

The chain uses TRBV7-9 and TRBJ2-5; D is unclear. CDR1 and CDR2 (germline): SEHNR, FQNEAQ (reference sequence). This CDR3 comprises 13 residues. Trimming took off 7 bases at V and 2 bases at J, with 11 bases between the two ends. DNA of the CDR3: TGTGCCAGCAACAACGCGGAACAAGAGACCCAGTACTTC. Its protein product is CASNNAEQETQYF.

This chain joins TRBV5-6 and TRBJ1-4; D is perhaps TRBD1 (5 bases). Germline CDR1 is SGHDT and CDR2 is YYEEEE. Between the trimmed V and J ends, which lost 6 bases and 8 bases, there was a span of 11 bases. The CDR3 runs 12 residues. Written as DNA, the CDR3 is TGTGCCAGCACTAGGGGTTTGGAAAAACTGTTTTTT. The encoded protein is CASTRGLEKLFF.

The CDR3 protein is CASSFRDRDNEKLFF. In nucleotides, the CDR3 is TGCGCCAGCAGCTTCCGGGACAGGGACAATGAAAAACTGTTTTTT. The J gene is TRBJ1-4, the V gene TRBV5-1; 9 bases agree with TRBD1. The CDR3 has 15 amino acids. Per germline, CDR1 SGHRS and CDR2 YFSETQ. Unmatched junction bases numbered 4, after V lost 2 bases and J lost 5 bases.

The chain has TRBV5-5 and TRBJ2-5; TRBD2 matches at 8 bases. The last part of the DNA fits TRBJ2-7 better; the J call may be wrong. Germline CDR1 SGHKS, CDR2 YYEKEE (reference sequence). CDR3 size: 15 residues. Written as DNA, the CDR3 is TGTGCCAGCAGCAGTGCCGGGACTAGCTCCTACGAGCAGTACTTC. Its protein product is CASSSAGTSSYEQYF.

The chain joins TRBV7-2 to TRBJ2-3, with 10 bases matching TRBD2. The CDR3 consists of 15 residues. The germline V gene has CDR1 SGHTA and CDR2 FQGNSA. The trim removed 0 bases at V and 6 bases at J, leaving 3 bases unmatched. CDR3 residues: CASSLAAGGTDTQYF. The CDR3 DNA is TGTGCCAGCAGCTTAGCAGCGGGAGGGACCGATACGCAGTATTTT.

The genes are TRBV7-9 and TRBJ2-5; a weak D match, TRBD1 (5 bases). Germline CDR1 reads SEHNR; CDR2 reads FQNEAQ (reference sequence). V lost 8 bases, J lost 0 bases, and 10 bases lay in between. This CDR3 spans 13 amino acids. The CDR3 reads CASGQDDQETQYF. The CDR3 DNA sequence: TGTGCCAGCGGACAAGACGACCAAGAGACCCAGTACTTC.

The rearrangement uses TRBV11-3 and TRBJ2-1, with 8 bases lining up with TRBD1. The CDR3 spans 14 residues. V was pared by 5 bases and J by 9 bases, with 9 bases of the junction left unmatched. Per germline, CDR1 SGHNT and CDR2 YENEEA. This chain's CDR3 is CASSPQGAITEQFF. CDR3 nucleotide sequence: TGTGCCAGCAGCCCGCAGGGGGCGATAACTGAGCAGTTCTTC.

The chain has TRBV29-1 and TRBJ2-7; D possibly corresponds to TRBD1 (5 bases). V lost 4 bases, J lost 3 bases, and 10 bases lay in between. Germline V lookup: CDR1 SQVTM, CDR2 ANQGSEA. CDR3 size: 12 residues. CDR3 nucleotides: TGCAGCGTTGTGGGGCAGTACTACGAGCAGTACTTC. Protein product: CSVVGQYYEQYF.

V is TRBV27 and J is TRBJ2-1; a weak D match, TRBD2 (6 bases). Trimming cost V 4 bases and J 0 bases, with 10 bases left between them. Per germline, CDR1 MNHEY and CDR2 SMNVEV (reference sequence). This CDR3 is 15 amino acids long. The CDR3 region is CASSYLATSYNEQFF. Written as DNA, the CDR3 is TGTGCCAGCAGTTACCTAGCGACCTCCTACAATGAGCAGTTCTTC.

The DNA for the CDR3 is TGCGCCAGTCTTATAACTGAGGGGGCCTACAATGAGCAGTTCTTC. Translated, it gives CASLITEGAYNEQFF. J is TRBJ2-1 and V is TRBV5-1, with D possibly matching TRBD1 (6 bases). Germline CDR1 SGHRS, CDR2 YFSETQ. V lost 8 bases and J 2 bases, leaving 17 bases between the germline ends. The length of the CDR3 is 15 residues. Supplemented by reference TRBV5-1 and TRBJ2-1, the full variable domain reads KAGVTQTPRYLIKTRGQQVTLSCSPISGHRSVSWYQQTPGQGLQFLFEYFSETQRNKGNFPGRFSGRQFSNSRSEMNVSTLELGDSALYLCASLITEGAYNEQFFGPGTRLTVL.

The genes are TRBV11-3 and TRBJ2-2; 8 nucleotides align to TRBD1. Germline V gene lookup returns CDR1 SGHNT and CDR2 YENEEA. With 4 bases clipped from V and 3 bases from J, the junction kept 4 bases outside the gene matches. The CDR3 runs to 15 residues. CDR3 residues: CASSSGQGYTGELFF. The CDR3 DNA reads TGTGCCAGCAGCTCCGGACAGGGCTACACCGGGGAGCTGTTTTTT.

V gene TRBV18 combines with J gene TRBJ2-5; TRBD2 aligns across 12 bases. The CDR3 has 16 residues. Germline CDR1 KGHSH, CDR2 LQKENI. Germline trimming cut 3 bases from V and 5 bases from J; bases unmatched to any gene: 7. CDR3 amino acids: CASSPRTSGIVETQYF. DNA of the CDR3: TGTGCCAGCTCACCCCGGACTAGCGGGATCGTGGAGACCCAGTACTTC. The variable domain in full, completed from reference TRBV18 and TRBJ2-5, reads NAGVMQNPRHLVRRRGQEARLRCSPMKGHSHVYWYRQLPEEGLKFMVYLQKENIIDESGMPKERFSAEFPKEGPSILRIQQVVRGDSAAYFCASSPRTSGIVETQYFGPGTRLLVL.

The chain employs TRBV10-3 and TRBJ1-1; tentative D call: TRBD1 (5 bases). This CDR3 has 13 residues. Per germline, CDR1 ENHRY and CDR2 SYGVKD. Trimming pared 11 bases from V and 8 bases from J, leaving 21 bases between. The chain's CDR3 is CAFRMGGGAEAFF. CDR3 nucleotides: TGTGCCTTCCGAATGGGGGGTGGAGCCGAAGCTTTCTTT.

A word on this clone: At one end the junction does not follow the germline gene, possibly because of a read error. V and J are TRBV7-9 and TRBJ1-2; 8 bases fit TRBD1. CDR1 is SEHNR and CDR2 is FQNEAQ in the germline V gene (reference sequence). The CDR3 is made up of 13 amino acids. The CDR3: CSSSYGQGEGYTF. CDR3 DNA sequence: TGTTCCAGCAGTTACGGACAGGGCGAGGGCTACACCTTC. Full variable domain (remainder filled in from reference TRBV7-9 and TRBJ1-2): DTGVSQNPRHKITKRGQNVTFRCDPISEHNRLYWYRQTLGQGPEFLTYFQNEAQLEKSRLLSDRFSAERPKGSFSTLEIQRTEQGDSAMYLCSSSYGQGEGYTFGSGTRLTVV.

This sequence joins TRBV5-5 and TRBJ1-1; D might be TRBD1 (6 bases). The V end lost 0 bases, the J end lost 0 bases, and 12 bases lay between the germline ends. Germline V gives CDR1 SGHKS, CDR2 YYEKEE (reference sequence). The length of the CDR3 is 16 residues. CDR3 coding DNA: TGTGCCAGCAGCTTGGTTGGGACACTCTTGAACACTGAAGCTTTCTTT. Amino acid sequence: CASSLVGTLLNTEAFF.

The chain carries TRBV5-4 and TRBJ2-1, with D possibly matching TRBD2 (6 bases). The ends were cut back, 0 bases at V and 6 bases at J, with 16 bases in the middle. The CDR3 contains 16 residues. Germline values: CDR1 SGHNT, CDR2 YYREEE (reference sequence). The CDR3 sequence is CASSLALRGSSNEQFF. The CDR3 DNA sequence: TGTGCCAGCAGCTTGGCCCTACGGGGGAGTAGCAATGAGCAGTTCTTC.

The CDR3 nucleotides read TGTGCCAGCAGTTACGGTCTCGACAGGGACTACGAGCAGTACTTC. Encoded protein: CASSYGLDRDYEQYF. The gene calls are TRBV6-6 and TRBJ2-7; 7 bases match TRBD1. Germline lookup yields CDR1 MNHNY and CDR2 SVGAGI (reference sequence). The CDR3 covers 15 residues. V dropped 2 bases and J dropped 3; count of bases not matched to a gene: 7.

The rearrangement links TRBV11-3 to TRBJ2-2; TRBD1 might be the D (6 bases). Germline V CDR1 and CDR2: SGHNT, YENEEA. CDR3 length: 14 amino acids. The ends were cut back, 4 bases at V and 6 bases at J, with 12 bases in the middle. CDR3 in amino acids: CASSSLQGAGELFF. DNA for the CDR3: TGTGCCAGCAGCTCACTACAGGGCGCCGGGGAGCTGTTTTTT.

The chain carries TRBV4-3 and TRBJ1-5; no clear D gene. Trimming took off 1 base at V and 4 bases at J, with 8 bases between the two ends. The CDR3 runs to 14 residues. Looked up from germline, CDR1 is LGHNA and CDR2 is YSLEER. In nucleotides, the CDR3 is TGCGCCAGCAGCCAAGCGGGAGTAAATCAGCCCCAGCATTTT. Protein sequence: CASSQAGVNQPQHF.

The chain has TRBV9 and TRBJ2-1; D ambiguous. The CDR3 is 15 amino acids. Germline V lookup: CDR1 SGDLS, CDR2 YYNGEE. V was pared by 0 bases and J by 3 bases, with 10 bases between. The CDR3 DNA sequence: TGTGCCAGCAGCGTAGGTTCCAGGAACTACAATGAGCAGTTCTTC. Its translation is CASSVGSRNYNEQFF.

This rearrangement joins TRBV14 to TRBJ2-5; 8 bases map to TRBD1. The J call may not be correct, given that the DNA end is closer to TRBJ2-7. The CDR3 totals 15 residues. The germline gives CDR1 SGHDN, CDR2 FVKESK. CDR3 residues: CASSQPGQAPYEQYF. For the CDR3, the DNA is TGTGCCAGCAGCCAACCGGGACAGGCGCCCTACGAGCAGTACTTC.

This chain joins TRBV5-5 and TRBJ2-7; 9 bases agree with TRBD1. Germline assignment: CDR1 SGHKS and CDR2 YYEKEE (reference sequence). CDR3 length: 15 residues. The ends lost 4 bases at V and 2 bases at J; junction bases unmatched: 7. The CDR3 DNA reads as TGTGCCAGCAGCATATCCGGGACAGGGACCTACGAGCAGTACTTC. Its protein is CASSISGTGTYEQYF.

DNA for the CDR3: TGTGCCATCAGTGACCCGAACAGGGATGGTGGCTACACCTTC. Amino acid sequence: CAISDPNRDGGYTF. The chain uses TRBV10-3 and TRBJ1-2, with D maybe TRBD1 (6 bases). There are 14 residues in the CDR3. The ends were cut back, 3 bases at V and 7 bases at J, with 15 bases in the middle. CDR1 is ENHRY and CDR2 is SYGVKD in the germline V gene.

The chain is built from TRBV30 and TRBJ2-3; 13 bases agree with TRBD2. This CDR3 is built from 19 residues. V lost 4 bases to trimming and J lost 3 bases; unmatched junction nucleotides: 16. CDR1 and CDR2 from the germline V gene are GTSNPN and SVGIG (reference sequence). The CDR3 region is CAWMGGLAGAPLRTDTQYF. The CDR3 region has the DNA TGTGCCTGGATGGGTGGACTAGCGGGAGCCCCCCTACGAACAGATACGCAGTATTTT.

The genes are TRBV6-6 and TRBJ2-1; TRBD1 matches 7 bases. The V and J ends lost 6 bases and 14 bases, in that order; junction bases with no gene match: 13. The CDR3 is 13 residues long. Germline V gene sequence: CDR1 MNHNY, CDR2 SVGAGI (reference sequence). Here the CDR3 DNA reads TGTGCCAGCAGCTACACACCACGACAGGGCGAGTTCTTC. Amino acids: CASSYTPRQGEFF.

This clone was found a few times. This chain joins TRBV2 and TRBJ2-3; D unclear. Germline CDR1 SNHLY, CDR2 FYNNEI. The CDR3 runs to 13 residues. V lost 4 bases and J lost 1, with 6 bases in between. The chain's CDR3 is CASSGLRTDTQYF. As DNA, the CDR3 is TGTGCCAGCAGTGGACTCCGCACAGATACGCAGTATTTT.